This T cell receptor (beta chain) is from a study of blood T cells in healthy people across ages. From germline, CDR1 is MDHEN and CDR2 SYDVKM. The CDR3 length is 15 residues. Trimming took off 3 bases at V and 4 bases at J, with 15 bases between the two ends. Sample-barcoded 5' priming and a J-beta primer mix drove a second PCR of 7 to 11 cycles. TCRdb re-called the 5' RACE reads with MiXCR, one entry per CDR3 protein. Of approximately 1,700,000 distinct CDR3 sequences listed, roughly 43% are singletons. The chain combines TRBV28 with TRBJ1-1; weak D call: TRBD1 (5 bases). The source is a human donor in good health. The sequencing sample was made of blood. DNA of the CDR3: TGTGCCAGCAGTTTTCAGGGTAAAGACTCCACTGAAGCTTTCTTT. Translating it yields CASSFQGKDSTEAFF.